This entry lists 27 T cell receptor beta chains sequenced from one sample in a study of blood T cell repertoires in COVID-19. Profiling relied on immunoSEQ multiplex PCR, and the TCRdb table lists in-frame clones only, not all of them. The top ten hold more than 5% of the sample, which has roughly 200,000 clones, more than 80% seen once. The specimen was PBMCs or T cells enriched from blood (not recorded which). The receptors shown here come from a man aged 40-49 years who had recovered from COVID-19.

Only one count was recorded for this clone. The chain has TRBV7-8 and TRBJ1-1, with D tentatively TRBD1 (5 bases). Trimming shortened V by 7 bases and J by 4 bases, and 13 bases separated the two germline ends. CDR3 length: 13 amino acids. Germline V CDR1 and CDR2: SGHVS, FQNEAQ. DNA of the CDR3: TGTGCCAGCAAGGAGGGGTATGGCACTGAAGCTTTCTTT. Its translation is CASKEGYGTEAFF.

This rearrangement joins TRBV14 to TRBJ1-1; weak D call: TRBD1 (5 bases). Germline loops: CDR1 SGHDN, CDR2 FVKESK. The CDR3 runs 13 residues. Between the trimmed V and J ends, which lost 5 bases and 5 bases, there was a span of 12 bases. This chain's CDR3 is CASSTRPGTEAFF. The CDR3 nucleotides read TGTGCCAGCAGCACCCGACCAGGGACTGAAGCTTTCTTT.

The chain employs TRBV24-1 and TRBJ2-3, with 7 bases lining up with TRBD2. CDR1 KGHDR and CDR2 SFDVKD come from the germline V gene. The CDR3 is made up of 16 amino acids. V gave up 3 bases and J gave up 5 bases; unmatched junction bases: 10. CDR3 DNA: TGTGCCACCAGTGATCGGGACTACCGTCGTGAAGATACGCAGTATTTT. Translating gives CATSDRDYRREDTQYF.

This chain uses TRBV11-3 with TRBJ1-1, with a tentative D call TRBD1 (5 bases). The CDR3 runs 17 residues. Germline lookup yields CDR1 SGHNT and CDR2 YENEEA. The germline V and J ends were trimmed by 0 bases and 1 base, with 15 bases remaining between them. In DNA form, the CDR3 reads TGTGCCAGCAGCTTAGATAGGGGAAAACAGTCGAACACTGAAGCTTTCTTT. It is translated as CASSLDRGKQSNTEAFF.

The rearrangement joins TRBV7-3 to TRBJ1-6; D call uncertain. The CDR3 is 12 residues long. Trimming stripped 5 bases from V and 10 bases from J, with 9 bases between. The germline CDR1 and CDR2 sequences are SGHTA and FQGTGA. CDR3 in amino acids: CASSPSQSPLHF. CDR3 DNA: TGTGCCAGCAGCCCCAGTCAGTCACCCCTCCACTTT.

V gene TRBV10-2 combines with J gene TRBJ2-2; 7 bases are a match to TRBD1. Germline lookup yields CDR1 WSHSY and CDR2 SAAADI. J gave up 1 base and V 6 bases, and 20 bases lay outside the gene matches. CDR3 size: 20 residues. CDR3: CASRGLKKTGYKGNTGELFF. The CDR3 DNA follows: TGCGCCAGCAGGGGTCTGAAGAAGACAGGGTATAAGGGGAACACCGGGGAGCTGTTTTTT.

CDR3 nucleotide sequence: TGTGCCAGCAGCAATGACTTGGGACAGGCGCGGGAGACCCAGTACTTC. Encoded protein: CASSNDLGQARETQYF. J is TRBJ2-5 and V is TRBV21-1; the D call TRBD1 from the table was never checked on the DNA. TRBV21-1 is termed a pseudogene. The CDR3 has 16 amino acids.

The chain links TRBV5-1 to TRBJ2-5, with TRBD1 matching 11 bases. The CDR3 covers 16 residues. V trimming: 0 bases; J trimming: 5 bases; junction bases outside the gene matches: 6. Germline CDR1 SGHRS, CDR2 YFSETQ. The CDR3 loop reads CASSLGTGGVGETQYF. The CDR3, as DNA: TGCGCCAGCAGCTTGGGGACAGGGGGCGTTGGGGAGACCCAGTACTTC.

The gene calls are TRBV18 and TRBJ1-5; no firm D call. CDR3 length: 15 residues. The germline V gene encodes CDR1 KGHSH and CDR2 LQKENI. V lost 2 bases to trimming and J lost 2 bases, with 10 bases between them. In nucleotides, the CDR3 is TGTGCCAGCTCACCAACCGGGTTGGGCAATCAGCCCCAGCATTTT. Its translation: CASSPTGLGNQPQHF.

In the case of this clone: A junction boundary mismatches the germline segment, possibly from a read error. The chain combines TRBV19 with TRBJ1-1; D ambiguous. This CDR3 comprises 14 residues. The V gene's germline CDR1 is LNHDA and CDR2 SQIVND (reference sequence). The CDR3 loop is CANSRPGLGTEAFF. For the CDR3, the DNA is TGTGCCAATAGTCGCCCGGGATTGGGGACTGAAGCTTTCTTT.

The genes are TRBV28 and TRBJ2-2; D unresolved. Germline values: CDR1 MDHEN, CDR2 SYDVKM. V gave up 2 bases and J gave up 6 bases, with 4 bases separating them. The CDR3 extends over 12 amino acids. The CDR3 sequence: CASSLLAGELFF. CDR3 DNA sequence: TGTGCCAGCAGTTTACTCGCCGGGGAGCTGTTTTTT.

The gene calls are TRBV29-1 and TRBJ2-2; 10 bases line up with TRBD1. Per the germline V gene, CDR1 is SQVTM and CDR2 is ANQGSEA. Germline trimming cut 4 bases from V and 0 bases from J; bases unmatched to any gene: 2. The CDR3 consists of 15 residues. The CDR3, as DNA: TGCAGCGTTGGACAGGGGGCCTCGAACACCGGGGAGCTGTTTTTT. It codes for CSVGQGASNTGELFF.

The chain links TRBV19 to TRBJ1-6, with TRBD1 matching 9 bases. Germline CDR1 is LNHDA and CDR2 is SQIVND (reference sequence). This CDR3 has 15 residues. Germline trimming cut 8 bases from V and 4 bases from J; bases unmatched to any gene: 6. The CDR3 here is CASAPGQGYNSPLHF. For the CDR3, the DNA is TGTGCCAGTGCACCGGGACAGGGTTATAATTCACCCCTCCACTTT.

The genes are TRBV14 and TRBJ2-7, with 7 bases that match TRBD1. The germline V gene encodes CDR1 SGHDN and CDR2 FVKESK. The CDR3 is 13 residues long. Trimming took 4 bases from V and 7 from J; bases not matched to a gene: 7. The CDR3 spells CASSLTGVNEQYF. The CDR3 coding sequence is TGTGCCAGCAGCCTCACAGGGGTGAATGAGCAGTACTTC.

The chain couples TRBV6-1 to TRBJ1-2; no clear D gene. Per the germline V gene, CDR1 is MNHNS and CDR2 is SASEGT. Trimming removed 0 bases from V and 4 bases from J, with 15 bases in between. There are 16 residues in the CDR3. CDR3 region: CASSEASFTVSYGYTF. CDR3 DNA: TGTGCCAGCAGTGAAGCTAGTTTCACAGTCAGCTATGGCTACACCTTC.

The CDR3 region is CASSLDRDYEQYF. CDR3 nucleotide sequence: TGTGCCAGCAGCCTGGACAGAGACTACGAGCAGTACTTC. V and J are TRBV28 and TRBJ2-7; D is possibly TRBD1 (6 bases). Per the germline V gene, CDR1 is MDHEN and CDR2 is SYDVKM. The ends were cut back, 6 bases at V and 3 bases at J, with 12 bases in the middle. The CDR3 extends over 13 amino acids.

The V and J genes are TRBV6-6 and TRBJ2-2, with D unresolved. Germline V CDR1 and CDR2: MNHNY, SVGAGI (reference sequence). Trimming stripped 3 bases from V and 7 bases from J, with 18 bases between. This CDR3 contains 16 residues. For the CDR3, the DNA is TGTGCCAGCAGTTATGGAGTTGGTCGCTACGGCGGGGAGCTGTTTTTT. Translating it yields CASSYGVGRYGGELFF.

The chain carries TRBV24-1 and TRBJ2-3; TRBD1 matches 9 bases. Germline CDR1 is KGHDR and CDR2 is SFDVKD. V dropped 1 base and J dropped 7; count of bases not matched to a gene: 11. There are 17 residues in the CDR3. Written as DNA, the CDR3 is TGTGCCACCAGTGATTTCGGATTGGGGGGGACAGGGTATACGCAGTATTTT. Protein: CATSDFGLGGTGYTQYF.

The chain has TRBV5-1 and TRBJ1-4, with unresolved D. The CDR3 sequence is 14 residues long. Germline V gene sequence: CDR1 SGHRS, CDR2 YFSETQ. V was shortened by 6 bases and J by 2 bases, with 11 bases between the two germline ends. DNA of the CDR3: TGCGCCAGCAAGCAGGACTCGACTAATGAAAAACTGTTTTTT. Protein sequence: CASKQDSTNEKLFF.

This chain connects TRBV7-8 to TRBJ1-4, with TRBD1 as a possible D gene (6 bases). The germline gives CDR1 SGHVS, CDR2 FQNEAQ. This CDR3 region has 14 residues. Trimming cost V 7 bases and J 8 bases, with 17 bases left between them. The CDR3 bases are TGTGCCAGCACCATTCGGACAGCCATGGAAAAACTGTTTTTT. It codes for CASTIRTAMEKLFF.

The chain uses TRBV2 and TRBJ2-7, with TRBD1 matching 7 bases. The germline gives CDR1 SNHLY, CDR2 FYNNEI. The CDR3 runs 12 residues. The CDR3 loop is CATGRGTYEQYF. CDR3 DNA: TGTGCGACAGGCAGGGGGACCTACGAGCAGTACTTC.

This clone was observed once. V gene TRBV28 combines with J gene TRBJ1-4; no reliable D call. The V gene lost 5 bases and the J gene lost 8 bases, with 12 bases spanning the gap. Germline CDR1 reads MDHEN; CDR2 reads SYDVKM. The CDR3 is made up of 13 amino acids. The CDR3 sequence is CASSTLIREKLFF. The CDR3 DNA is TGTGCCAGCAGTACCCTTATTCGGGAAAAACTGTTTTTT.

The CDR3 loop reads CASSTARGTEAFF. The DNA for the CDR3 is TGCGCCAGCAGCACTGCCAGGGGCACTGAAGCTTTCTTT. The J gene is TRBJ1-1, the V gene TRBV5-1, with D possibly being TRBD1 (6 bases). Per germline, CDR1 SGHRS and CDR2 YFSETQ. V lost 4 bases and J 4 bases, leaving 11 bases between the germline ends. The length of the CDR3 is 13 residues.

This clone was observed a handful of times. The CDR3 loop reads CASSIGPSHEQYF. The DNA for the CDR3 is TGTGCCAGTAGTATTGGCCCTTCTCACGAGCAGTACTTC. The chain couples TRBV19 to TRBJ2-7, with D unclear. The germline V gene has CDR1 LNHDA and CDR2 SQIVND (reference sequence). V shed 3 bases and J shed 5 bases, with 11 bases lying between them. The CDR3 spans 13 residues.

This clone was picked up one time. V and J are TRBV10-3 and TRBJ1-2, with 9 bases lining up with TRBD1. The CDR3 is made up of 13 amino acids. V lost 0 bases to trimming and J lost 8 bases; unmatched junction nucleotides: 1. CDR1 and CDR2 from the germline V gene are ENHRY and SYGVKD. The chain's CDR3 is CAISESTGGGYTF. CDR3 nucleotide sequence: TGTGCCATCAGTGAGTCTACAGGGGGCGGCTACACCTTC.

The chain is built from TRBV19 and TRBJ2-6, with 7 bases lining up with TRBD1. From germline, CDR1 is LNHDA and CDR2 SQIVND (reference sequence). CDR3 length: 18 amino acids. Losses at the gene ends were 9 bases for V and 3 bases for J; bases not matched to a gene: 17. CDR3 residues: CASTRINRGTGGANVLTF. As DNA, the CDR3 is TGTGCCAGCACCCGAATTAACAGGGGAACGGGTGGGGCCAACGTCCTGACTTTC.

The count of this clone is one. The genes are TRBV13 and TRBJ2-3; D gene uncertain. V was trimmed by 5 bases and J by 0 bases, leaving 3 bases between them. This CDR3 comprises 12 residues. Germline loops: CDR1 PRHDT, CDR2 FYEKMQ (reference sequence). Here the CDR3 reads CASSGSTDTQYF. In DNA form, the CDR3 reads TGTGCCAGCAGCGGCAGCACAGATACGCAGTATTTT.